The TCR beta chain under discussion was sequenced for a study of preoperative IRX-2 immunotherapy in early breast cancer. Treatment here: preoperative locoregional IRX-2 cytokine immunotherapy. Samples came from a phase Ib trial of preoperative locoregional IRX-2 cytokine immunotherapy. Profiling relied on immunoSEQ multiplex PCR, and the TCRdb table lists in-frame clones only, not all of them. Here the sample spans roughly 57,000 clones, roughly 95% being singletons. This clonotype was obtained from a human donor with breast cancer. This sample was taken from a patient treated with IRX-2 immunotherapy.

The CDR3 spells CASSPSGRSNTEAFF. The CDR3 DNA is TGTGCCAGCAGCCCCTCGGGACGGTCAAACACTGAAGCTTTCTTT. The rearrangement uses TRBV7-3 and TRBJ1-1; a weak D match, TRBD1 (5 bases). The V gene lost 5 bases and the J gene lost 2 bases, with 15 bases spanning the gap. Germline lookup yields CDR1 SGHTA and CDR2 FQGTGA. This CDR3 contains 15 residues.